The next 24 T cell receptor beta chains were all read from a single sample in a study of T cell changes during pregnancy in multiple sclerosis (dated by TCRdb to about 2019). Library construction relied on the immunoSEQ multiplex PCR assay. Imported from immuneACCESS, the table was reduced by TCRdb to in-frame sequences with V and J called. These copies leave out some clones; in studies compared against another copy, an unresolved V gene accounts for under half, and the cause of the remainder is not known. The sample table lists fewer than 75,000 clones, approximately 92% of them with a count of one. The leading ten clones occupy about 2.3% of the sample. Sequenced material: peripheral blood, taken in the first trimester of pregnancy. These receptors originate from a female donor with multiple sclerosis, enrolled in a pregnancy study.

V usage is TRBV29-1 and J usage is TRBJ2-3; TRBD1 aligns across 10 bases. CDR3 length: 12 amino acids. Trimming cost V 7 bases and J 6 bases; bases outside gene matches: 4. CDR1 is SQVTM, CDR2 ANQGSEA, per germline. The CDR3 loop is CSGDRGGDTQYF. The CDR3 DNA reads TGCAGCGGGGACAGGGGTGGGGATACGCAGTATTTT.

The rearrangement joins TRBV18 to TRBJ2-3; TRBD1 matches at 9 bases. This CDR3 spans 15 amino acids. Germline CDR1 KGHSH, CDR2 LQKENI. After removal of 3 bases from V and 1 base from J, the junction contained 2 bases not matched to a gene. The CDR3 spells CASSPRDRGTDTQYF. Written as DNA, the CDR3 is TGTGCCAGCTCACCCCGGGACAGGGGCACAGATACGCAGTATTTT.

The chain carries TRBV29-1 and TRBJ2-7, with TRBD1 matching 12 bases. Looked up from germline, CDR1 is SQVTM and CDR2 is ANQGSEA. The CDR3 extends over 14 amino acids. V was pared by 6 bases and J by 5 bases, with 8 bases of the junction left unmatched. CDR3 sequence reads: CSVPGQGAVNEQYF. In DNA form, the CDR3 reads TGCAGCGTCCCGGGACAGGGGGCGGTCAACGAGCAGTACTTC.

The chain recombines TRBV29-1 with TRBJ1-1; D gene uncertain. Germline assignment: CDR1 SQVTM and CDR2 ANQGSEA. The CDR3 is 12 amino acids. Trimming removed 3 bases at V and 2 bases at J, with 7 bases between. The CDR3 protein is CSVDGINTEAFF. The CDR3 DNA follows: TGCAGCGTTGATGGCATAAACACTGAAGCTTTCTTT.

CDR3 protein: CATPGSNTGELFF. The CDR3 DNA reads TGTGCCACCCCCGGTTCTAACACCGGGGAGCTGTTTTTT. This chain links TRBV10-3 with TRBJ2-2; D call uncertain. Germline V gives CDR1 ENHRY, CDR2 SYGVKD. V lost 10 bases, J lost 2 bases, and 11 bases lay in between. The CDR3 spans 13 residues.

The chain carries TRBV6-5 and TRBJ1-2, with D unclear. V was trimmed by 5 bases and J by 4 bases, leaving 8 bases between them. The CDR3 is 12 residues long. Per the germline V gene, CDR1 is MNHEY and CDR2 is SVGAGI. The CDR3 DNA follows: TGTGCCAGCAGTCCAGGTTCCTATGGCTACACCTTC. Its translation is CASSPGSYGYTF.

This rearrangement joins TRBV10-3 to TRBJ2-3, with a possible D match to TRBD2 (6 bases). The V end lost 0 bases, the J end lost 3 bases, and 10 bases lay between the germline ends. Germline-derived CDR1 and CDR2 are ENHRY and SYGVKD. The CDR3 sequence is 15 residues long. CDR3 sequence (DNA): TGTGCCATCAGTGAGTCGACGGGGGTAACAGATACGCAGTATTTT. Translating gives CAISESTGVTDTQYF.

The rearrangement uses TRBV28 and TRBJ2-7, with D possibly being TRBD1 (8 bases). The V end lost 4 bases, the J end lost 0 bases, and 22 bases lay between the germline ends. The V gene's germline CDR1 is MDHEN and CDR2 SYDVKM. This CDR3 contains 18 residues. For the CDR3, the DNA is TGTGCCAGCAGTTCGTCAGCTGGACAGGGCGGGAGCTCCTACGAGCAGTACTTC. It is translated as CASSSSAGQGGSSYEQYF.

V is TRBV5-1 and J is TRBJ1-2; 12 nucleotides agree with TRBD1. The CDR3 has 16 amino acids. Trimming at V came to 4 bases and at J to 4 bases, leaving 8 bases not matched to a gene. CDR1 is SGHRS and CDR2 is YFSETQ in the germline V gene. CDR3 sequence reads: CASSPGQGALGYGYTF. DNA for the CDR3: TGCGCCAGCAGCCCGGGACAGGGGGCGTTGGGCTATGGCTACACCTTC. The whole variable domain, filled in from reference TRBV5-1 and TRBJ1-2, reads KAGVTQTPRYLIKTRGQQVTLSCSPISGHRSVSWYQQTPGQGLQFLFEYFSETQRNKGNFPGRFSGRQFSNSRSEMNVSTLELGDSALYLCASSPGQGALGYGYTFGSGTRLTVV.

The chain has TRBV4-2 and TRBJ1-5; possibly TRBD1 for D (5 bases). The CDR3 is made up of 18 amino acids. Germline lookup yields CDR1 LGHNA and CDR2 YNFKEQ. V lost 1 base to trimming and J lost 2 bases, with 18 bases between them. Written as DNA, the CDR3 is TGTGCCAGCAGCCAAGGATTGTCGGGGGAAAGAGGCAATCAGCCCCAGCATTTT. Translation: CASSQGLSGERGNQPQHF.

The rearrangement joins TRBV4-2 to TRBJ2-3; TRBD2 matches 7 bases. Germline V gene lookup returns CDR1 LGHNA and CDR2 YNFKEQ. The junction had 13 bases not matched to a gene; V was cut back by 0 bases and J by 7 bases. There are 17 residues in the CDR3. This CDR3 reads CASSQDREAGAAYTQYF. CDR3 DNA sequence: TGTGCCAGCAGCCAAGATAGAGAGGCGGGAGCTGCCTATACGCAGTATTTT.

This clone has only one observation. The chain combines TRBV5-1 with TRBJ1-4; 7 nucleotides align to TRBD1. The germline V gene encodes CDR1 SGHRS and CDR2 YFSETQ. The CDR3 sequence is 15 residues long. J was trimmed by 4 bases and V by 1 base; bases with no gene match: 4. CDR3 nucleotides: TGCGCCAGCAGCTTGCTACAGGGGAATAATGAAAAACTGTTTTTT. This translates into CASSLLQGNNEKLFF.

Here the CDR3 DNA reads TGTGCCAGCTCACCATGGGCGGGAGCCTACAATGAGCAGTTCTTC. Translation gives CASSPWAGAYNEQFF. The chain links TRBV18 to TRBJ2-1; 7 bases agree with TRBD2. The CDR3 is 15 amino acids. J gave up 2 bases and V 2 bases, and 3 bases lay outside the gene matches. In germline, CDR1 is KGHSH, CDR2 LQKENI.

The V and J genes are TRBV6-5 and TRBJ2-1; 7 bases fit TRBD1. From germline, CDR1 is MNHEY and CDR2 SVGAGI. With V trimmed by 7 bases and J by 14 bases, 14 bases remained unmatched. The CDR3 is 13 amino acids. CDR3 sequence: CASTRGTEGLEFF. CDR3 DNA sequence: TGTGCCAGCACCCGAGGGACAGAGGGGCTAGAGTTCTTC.

This clone was seen only a few times. This chain links TRBV2 with TRBJ1-2; weak D call: TRBD1 (6 bases). Germline V gene data show CDR1 as SNHLY and CDR2 as FYNNEI. The CDR3 runs 13 residues. Between the trimmed V and J ends, which lost 9 bases and 4 bases, there was a span of 15 bases. The CDR3 loop reads CARGGGATYGYTF. The CDR3 DNA is TGTGCCAGAGGGGGAGGGGCTACCTATGGCTACACCTTC.

This clone was detected only once. The CDR3 nucleotides are TGTGCCAGTAGTATAGGAGACAGGGGGCTCTTCGAGCAGTACTTC. Its translation: CASSIGDRGLFEQYF. V usage is TRBV19 and J usage is TRBJ2-7, with 10 bases aligning to TRBD1. There are 15 residues in the CDR3. From germline, CDR1 is LNHDA and CDR2 SQIVND (reference sequence). J lost 6 bases, V lost 1 base, and 6 bases had no gene match.

This clone showed up just once. J is TRBJ2-1 and V is TRBV9; 14 bases map to TRBD2. This CDR3 region has 16 residues. The germline V gene has CDR1 SGDLS and CDR2 YYNGEE. V was clipped by 1 base and J by 8 bases; unmatched bases: 5. The CDR3: CASSVSWTSGGHEQFF. CDR3 sequence (DNA): TGTGCCAGCAGCGTAAGCTGGACTAGCGGGGGGCATGAGCAGTTCTTC.

The chain uses TRBV6-5 and TRBJ1-1, with D unclear. This CDR3 is 15 amino acids long. The V and J ends lost 0 bases and 1 base respectively, with 9 bases between them. CDR1 and CDR2 (germline): MNHEY, SVGAGI. In nucleotides, the CDR3 is TGTGCCAGCAGTTACTCGCGGAAAGCGAACACTGAAGCTTTCTTT. Protein product: CASSYSRKANTEAFF.

The V and J genes are TRBV2 and TRBJ2-1; 11 positions agree with TRBD2. CDR3 length: 15 amino acids. The germline V gene encodes CDR1 SNHLY and CDR2 FYNNEI. V shed 5 bases and J 4 bases; nucleotides not matched to a gene: 4. The DNA of the CDR3 is TGTGCCAGCAGTAAGACTAGCGGGACTTACAATGAGCAGTTCTTC. It translates to CASSKTSGTYNEQFF.

The chain has TRBV7-9 and TRBJ2-5, with 8 bases lining up with TRBD2. The J segment lost 6 bases and the V segment lost 3 bases, leaving 15 bases of the junction unmatched. The CDR3 is 17 amino acids. Germline-derived CDR1 and CDR2 are SEHNR and FQNEAQ (reference sequence). CDR3 amino acids: CASSFGFRREGRKTQYF. For the CDR3, the DNA is TGTGCCAGCAGCTTCGGGTTCCGACGGGAGGGCAGGAAGACCCAGTACTTC.

J is TRBJ1-1 and V is TRBV14; D is perhaps TRBD1 (5 bases). The germline CDR1 and CDR2 sequences are SGHDN and FVKESK. The V end was cut by 4 bases, the J end by 5 bases, with 11 bases between. CDR3 size: 13 residues. CDR3 sequence: CASSRRGWTEAFF. In nucleotides, the CDR3 is TGTGCCAGCAGCCGACGGGGGTGGACTGAAGCTTTCTTT.

The chain combines TRBV10-3 with TRBJ2-3, with 8 bases that match TRBD2. J lost 4 bases, V lost 2 bases, and 14 bases had no gene match. CDR1 ENHRY and CDR2 SYGVKD come from the germline V gene. This CDR3 has 18 amino acids. The CDR3 DNA reads TGTGCCATCAGTGAGGGGAGCGGGGGTGGCCCCTCCCCAGATACGCAGTATTTT. Translation: CAISEGSGGGPSPDTQYF.

V usage is TRBV5-6 and J usage is TRBJ1-3; tentatively, D is TRBD1 (6 bases). Germline V gene sequence: CDR1 SGHDT, CDR2 YYEEEE. V lost 5 bases and J 4 bases, leaving 13 bases between the germline ends. The CDR3 extends over 14 amino acids. CDR3 in amino acids: CASRTTGTGNTIYF. Here the CDR3 DNA reads TGTGCCAGCAGAACCACAGGGACCGGAAACACCATATATTTT.

As regards this clone: At one boundary the junction diverges from the germline segment, which might be a read error. The rearrangement links TRBV29-1 to TRBJ1-4; 9 bases agree with TRBD1. Germline assignment: CDR1 SQVTM and CDR2 ANQGSEA. This CDR3 region has 15 residues. The chain's CDR3 is CSVEERQGVNEKLFF. In nucleotides, the CDR3 is TGCAGCGTCGAAGAAAGACAGGGGGTTAATGAAAAACTGTTTTTT.